Listed here are 14 T cell receptor beta chains from one sample, sequenced in a study of human T cells and chemical hapten exposure. TCRdb reprocessed the RACE reads with MiXCR, giving one entry per CDR3 protein. The sample has over 100,000 distinct CDR3 sequences, about 9% seen once. Noted time point: healthy volunteer bleed at 2 weeks. Extraction yielded total RNA from whole blood (unfractionated). Sample: whole blood. These receptors were obtained from a male donor in good health. Some clones in this sample may be carry-over from other donors' samples.

This clonotype was seen a handful of times. The V call is TRBV19, the J call TRBJ2-2, with TRBD1 as a possible D gene (5 bases). The CDR3 covers 13 residues. The germline CDR1 and CDR2 sequences are LNHDA and SQIVND (reference sequence). V shed 5 bases and J shed 5 bases, with 9 bases lying between them. The CDR3 reads CASSQGKTGELFF. The CDR3 coding sequence is TGTGCCAGTAGTCAGGGTAAAACCGGGGAGCTGTTTTTT.

The chain couples TRBV10-3 to TRBJ1-4; weak D call: TRBD1 (5 bases). CDR3 length: 13 amino acids. V was shortened by 10 bases and J by 8 bases, with 17 bases between the two germline ends. Germline loops: CDR1 ENHRY, CDR2 SYGVKD. DNA for the CDR3: TGTGCCACCTCTCGGGGAGGGGAAGAAAAACTGTTTTTT. Its protein is CATSRGGEEKLFF.

This sequence joins TRBV14 and TRBJ2-2; D gene unclear. The length of the CDR3 is 14 residues. Trimming took off 2 bases at V and 3 bases at J, with 7 bases between the two ends. Looked up from germline, CDR1 is SGHDN and CDR2 is FVKESK. Here the CDR3 DNA reads TGTGCCAGCAGCCAAAGTAGGCACACCGGGGAGCTGTTTTTT. This codes for CASSQSRHTGELFF. Based on the CDR3 plus reference TRBV14 and TRBJ2-2, the full variable domain is EAGVTQFPSHSVIEKGQTVTLRCDPISGHDNLYWYRRVMGKEIKFLLHFVKESKQDESGMPNNRFLAERTGGTYSTLKVQPAELEDSGVYFCASSQSRHTGELFFGEGSRLTVL.

J is TRBJ2-7 and V is TRBV18, with D possibly being TRBD2 (6 bases). V was pared by 3 bases and J by 2 bases, with 17 bases between. Per germline, CDR1 KGHSH and CDR2 LQKENI. The CDR3 has 16 residues. The CDR3 bases are TGTGCCAGCTCACCCCCCGGGGCGCGGGGTACCTACGAGCAGTACTTC. Translated, it gives CASSPPGARGTYEQYF. The variable domain in full, completed from reference TRBV18 and TRBJ2-7, reads NAGVMQNPRHLVRRRGQEARLRCSPMKGHSHVYWYRQLPEEGLKFMVYLQKENIIDESGMPKERFSAEFPKEGPSILRIQQVVRGDSAAYFCASSPPGARGTYEQYFGPGTRLTVT.

This clonotype was seen more than once but under ten times. V usage is TRBV6-6 and J usage is TRBJ2-3; D may match TRBD1 or TRBD2 (6 bases each). V was shortened by 7 bases and J by 1 base, with 24 bases between the two germline ends. Looked up from germline, CDR1 is MNHNY and CDR2 is SVGAGI (reference sequence). The CDR3 runs to 18 residues. The CDR3 spells CASIYGGPTGPRTDTQYF. CDR3 nucleotide sequence: TGTGCCAGCATCTATGGGGGGCCGACAGGACCCCGCACAGATACGCAGTATTTT.

In this sample, this clonotype turned up a few times. The CDR3 sequence is CASSQGQGNSYGYTF. The CDR3 nucleotides are TGTGCCAGCAGCCAAGGACAGGGGAATTCCTATGGCTACACCTTC. This rearrangement joins TRBV3-1 to TRBJ1-2; 8 bases are a match to TRBD1. The CDR3 has 15 amino acids. V was pared by 1 base and J by 4 bases, with 5 bases of the junction left unmatched. Germline lookup yields CDR1 LGHDT and CDR2 YNNKEL (reference sequence). The variable domain in full, with the rest retrieved from reference TRBV3-1 and TRBJ1-2, is DTAVSQTPKYLVTQMGNDKSIKCEQNLGHDTMYWYKQDSKKFLKIMFSYNNKELIINETVPNRFSPKSPDKAHLNLHINSLELGDSAVYFCASSQGQGNSYGYTFGSGTRLTVV.

The table lists this clonotype with many counts. The V gene is TRBV9, the J gene TRBJ2-7; 7 bases align to TRBD2. This CDR3 has 14 amino acids. Germline-derived CDR1 and CDR2 are SGDLS and YYNGEE. V trimming: 4 bases; J trimming: 1 base; junction bases outside the gene matches: 5. This CDR3 is CASSLAVSSYEQYF. CDR3 coding DNA: TGTGCCAGCAGCCTAGCGGTCTCATCCTACGAGCAGTACTTC.

The chain links TRBV12-5 to TRBJ1-5, with D perhaps TRBD1 (5 bases). Germline lookup yields CDR1 LGHNT and CDR2 FRNRAP. The V end lost 5 bases, the J end lost 2 bases, and 22 bases lay between the germline ends. CDR3 length equals 18 residues. As DNA, the CDR3 is TGTGCTAGTGGTCGGGCCTCAGGGTCCCCTCAGGGCAATCAGCCCCAGCATTTT. It is translated as CASGRASGSPQGNQPQHF.

The rearrangement links TRBV5-5 to TRBJ1-4; D is unclear. CDR3 length: 15 amino acids. CDR1 and CDR2 (germline): SGHKS, YYEKEE (reference sequence). The germline V and J ends were trimmed by 2 bases and 4 bases, with 12 bases remaining between them. CDR3 nucleotides: TGTGCCAGCAGCTTCGGCGGACGGAATAATGAAAAACTGTTTTTT. Its protein product is CASSFGGRNNEKLFF.

The CDR3 loop is CASSLEVGASGGSSGANVLTF. CDR3 nucleotide sequence: TGTGCCAGCAGCTTAGAGGTAGGGGCTAGCGGGGGAAGCTCTGGGGCCAACGTCCTGACTTTC. The chain joins TRBV7-4 to TRBJ2-6, with 10 bases aligning to TRBD2. Germline lookup yields CDR1 SGHVT and CDR2 SQSDAQ. The length of the CDR3 is 21 residues. After removal of 1 base from V and 0 bases from J, the junction contained 12 bases not matched to a gene.

This clonotype was counted many times. This chain connects TRBV7-2 to TRBJ1-5; a weak D match, TRBD1 (5 bases). The CDR3 runs 14 residues. V was pared by 7 bases and J by 3 bases, with 13 bases between. Germline CDR1 and CDR2: SGHTA and FQGNSA. The CDR3 region is CASTFWGDNQPQHF. The CDR3 region has the DNA TGTGCCAGCACCTTCTGGGGGGACAATCAGCCCCAGCATTTT.

This clonotype was observed many times. V gene TRBV10-3 combines with J gene TRBJ2-3; no firm D call. Per the germline V gene, CDR1 is ENHRY and CDR2 is SYGVKD. V dropped 9 bases and J dropped 4 bases, with 11 bases sitting between them. The CDR3 totals 12 residues. CDR3 loop: CAISATADTQYF. CDR3 DNA: TGTGCCATTTCCGCAACCGCAGATACGCAGTATTTT.

The V gene is TRBV4-3, the J gene TRBJ2-3, with D hard to call. Germline V gene lookup returns CDR1 LGHNA and CDR2 YSLEER. With 0 bases removed from V and 2 bases from J, the gap between germline ends came to 15 bases. The CDR3 has 17 residues. Here the CDR3 reads CASSQDVGQLYTDTQYF. The CDR3 region has the DNA TGCGCCAGCAGCCAAGACGTCGGGCAGCTGTACACAGATACGCAGTATTTT.

This clonotype was detected only a few times. The chain couples TRBV5-1 to TRBJ1-2; D is unclear. Germline lookup yields CDR1 SGHRS and CDR2 YFSETQ. The CDR3 is 12 amino acids. Deletions cut 2 bases from V and 9 bases from J, with 11 bases between. The CDR3 DNA reads TGCGCCAGCAGCTTAAACAGCGATAGCTACACCTTC. Amino acid sequence: CASSLNSDSYTF.